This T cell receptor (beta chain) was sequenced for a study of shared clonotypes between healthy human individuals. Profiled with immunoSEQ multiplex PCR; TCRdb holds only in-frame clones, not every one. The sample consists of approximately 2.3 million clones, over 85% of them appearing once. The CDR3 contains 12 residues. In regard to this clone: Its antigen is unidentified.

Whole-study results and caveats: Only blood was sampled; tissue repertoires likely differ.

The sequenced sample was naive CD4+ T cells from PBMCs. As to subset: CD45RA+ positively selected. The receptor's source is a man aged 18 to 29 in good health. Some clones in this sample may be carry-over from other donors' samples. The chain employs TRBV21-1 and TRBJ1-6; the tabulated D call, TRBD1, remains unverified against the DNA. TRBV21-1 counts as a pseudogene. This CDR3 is CASSTGWPPLHF. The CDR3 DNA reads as TGTGCCAGCAGTACAGGGTGGCCACCCCTCCACTTT.